This T cell receptor (beta chain) was identified during a study of glioma-infiltrating T cells. Using RNA template, CDR3s of TCR alpha and beta were amplified with iRepertoire arm-PCR. TCRdb recomputed calls from the multiplex PCR reads with MiXCR, one row per CDR3 protein. The sample lists approximately 120,000 distinct CDR3 sequences; 25% to 30% were seen once. Findings and limits, study-wide: Non-neoplastic patients had below-expected tissue-blood divergence, while all gliomas exceeded expectation.

This clonotype was counted ten times or more. Its antigen is undetermined. Per the germline V gene, CDR1 is MNHEY and CDR2 is SVGEGT. Trimming removed 7 bases from V and 4 bases from J, with 13 bases in between. The CDR3 sequence is 13 residues long. This clonotype originated in a human donor with low-grade glioma or glioblastoma, undergoing nonglioma brain surgery, or in good health (not recorded which). This chain uses TRBV6-2 or TRBV6-3 with TRBJ1-1, with D uncertain. The sequencing input was glioma tissue, nonneoplastic brain tissue, or PBMCs (not recorded which). This CDR3 is CASTDPWGTEAFF. In nucleotides, the CDR3 is TGTGCCAGCACCGACCCATGGGGCACTGAAGCTTTCTTT.